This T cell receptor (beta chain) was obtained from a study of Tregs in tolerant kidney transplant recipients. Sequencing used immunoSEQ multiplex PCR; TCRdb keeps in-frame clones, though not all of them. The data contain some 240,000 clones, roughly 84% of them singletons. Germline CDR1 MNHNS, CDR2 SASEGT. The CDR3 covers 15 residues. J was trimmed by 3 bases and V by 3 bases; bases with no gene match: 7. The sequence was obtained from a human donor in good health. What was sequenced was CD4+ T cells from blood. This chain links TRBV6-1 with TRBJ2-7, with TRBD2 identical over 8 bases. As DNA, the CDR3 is TGTGCCAGCAGTGATAGGGGGACTAGAAGCTACGAGCAGTACTTC. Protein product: CASSDRGTRSYEQYF.